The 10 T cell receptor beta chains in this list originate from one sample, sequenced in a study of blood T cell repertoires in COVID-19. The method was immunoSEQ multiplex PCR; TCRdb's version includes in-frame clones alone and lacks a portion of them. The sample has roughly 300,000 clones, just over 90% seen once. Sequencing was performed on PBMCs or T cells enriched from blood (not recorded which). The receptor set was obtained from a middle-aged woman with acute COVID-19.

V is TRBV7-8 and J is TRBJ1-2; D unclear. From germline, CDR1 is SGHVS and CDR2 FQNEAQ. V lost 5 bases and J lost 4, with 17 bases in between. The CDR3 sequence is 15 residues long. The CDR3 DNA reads TGTGCCAGCAGCCTGAAAGAGGGTTCGGGCTATGGCTACACCTTC. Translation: CASSLKEGSGYGYTF.

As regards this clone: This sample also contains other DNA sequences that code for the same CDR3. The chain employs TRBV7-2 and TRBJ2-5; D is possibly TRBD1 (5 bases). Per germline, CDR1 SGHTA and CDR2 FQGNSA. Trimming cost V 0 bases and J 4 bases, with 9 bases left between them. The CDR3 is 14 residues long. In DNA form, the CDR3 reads TGTGCCAGCAGCTTAGCAGGGGTGGGAGAGACCCAGTACTTC. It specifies CASSLAGVGETQYF.

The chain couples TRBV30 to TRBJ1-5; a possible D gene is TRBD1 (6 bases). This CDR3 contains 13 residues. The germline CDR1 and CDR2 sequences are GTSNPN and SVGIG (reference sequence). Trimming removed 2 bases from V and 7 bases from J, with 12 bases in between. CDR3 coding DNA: TGTGCCTGGAGTAGGACAGTTGAACAGCCCCAGCATTTT. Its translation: CAWSRTVEQPQHF.

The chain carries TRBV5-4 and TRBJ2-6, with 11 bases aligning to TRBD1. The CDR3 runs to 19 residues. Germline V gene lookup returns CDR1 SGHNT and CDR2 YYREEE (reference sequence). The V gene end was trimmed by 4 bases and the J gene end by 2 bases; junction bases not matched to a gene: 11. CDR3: CASSRPPWTGGAGANVLTF. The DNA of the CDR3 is TGTGCCAGCAGCCGCCCGCCTTGGACAGGGGGCGCTGGGGCCAACGTCCTGACTTTC.

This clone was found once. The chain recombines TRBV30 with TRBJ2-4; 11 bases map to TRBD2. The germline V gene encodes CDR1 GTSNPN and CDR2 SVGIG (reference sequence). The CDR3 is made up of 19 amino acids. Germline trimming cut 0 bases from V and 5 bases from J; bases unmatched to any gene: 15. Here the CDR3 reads CAWSVFQLAGAPGENIQYF. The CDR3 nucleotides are TGTGCCTGGAGTGTATTCCAACTAGCGGGAGCCCCGGGCGAAAACATTCAGTACTTC.

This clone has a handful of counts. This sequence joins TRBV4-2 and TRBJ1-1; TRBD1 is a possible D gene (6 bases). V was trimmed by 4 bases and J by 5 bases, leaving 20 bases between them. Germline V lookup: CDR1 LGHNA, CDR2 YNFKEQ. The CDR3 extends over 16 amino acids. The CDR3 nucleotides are TGTGCCAGCAGCCGACCTGGGGGCGCGGGCGGGACTGAAGCTTTCTTT. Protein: CASSRPGGAGGTEAFF.

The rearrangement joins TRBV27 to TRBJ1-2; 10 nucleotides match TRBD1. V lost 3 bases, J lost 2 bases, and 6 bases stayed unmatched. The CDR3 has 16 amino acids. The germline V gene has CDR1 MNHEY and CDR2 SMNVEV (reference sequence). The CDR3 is CASSLTGGEGNYGYTF. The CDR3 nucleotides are TGTGCCAGCAGTTTGACAGGGGGCGAGGGCAACTATGGCTACACCTTC.

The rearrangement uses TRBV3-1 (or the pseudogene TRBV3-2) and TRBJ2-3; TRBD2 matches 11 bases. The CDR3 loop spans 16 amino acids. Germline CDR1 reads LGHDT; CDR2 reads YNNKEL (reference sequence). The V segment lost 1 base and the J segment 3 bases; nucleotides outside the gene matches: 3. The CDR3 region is CASSQVIAGGTDTQYF. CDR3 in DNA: TGTGCCAGCAGCCAAGTAATAGCGGGAGGGACAGATACGCAGTATTTT.

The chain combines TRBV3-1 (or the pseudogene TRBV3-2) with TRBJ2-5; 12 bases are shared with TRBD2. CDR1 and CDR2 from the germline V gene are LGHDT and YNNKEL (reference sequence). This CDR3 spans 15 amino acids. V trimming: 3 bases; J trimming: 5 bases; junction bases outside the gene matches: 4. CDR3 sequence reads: CASSHLAGGKETQYF. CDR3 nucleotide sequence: TGTGCCAGCAGCCACCTAGCGGGAGGGAAGGAGACCCAGTACTTC.

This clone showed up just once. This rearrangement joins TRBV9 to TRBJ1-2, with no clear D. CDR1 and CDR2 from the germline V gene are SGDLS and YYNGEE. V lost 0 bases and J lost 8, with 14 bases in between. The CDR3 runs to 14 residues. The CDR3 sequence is CASSVEPHRGGYTF. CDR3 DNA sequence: TGTGCCAGCAGCGTAGAACCGCACCGAGGGGGCTACACCTTC.